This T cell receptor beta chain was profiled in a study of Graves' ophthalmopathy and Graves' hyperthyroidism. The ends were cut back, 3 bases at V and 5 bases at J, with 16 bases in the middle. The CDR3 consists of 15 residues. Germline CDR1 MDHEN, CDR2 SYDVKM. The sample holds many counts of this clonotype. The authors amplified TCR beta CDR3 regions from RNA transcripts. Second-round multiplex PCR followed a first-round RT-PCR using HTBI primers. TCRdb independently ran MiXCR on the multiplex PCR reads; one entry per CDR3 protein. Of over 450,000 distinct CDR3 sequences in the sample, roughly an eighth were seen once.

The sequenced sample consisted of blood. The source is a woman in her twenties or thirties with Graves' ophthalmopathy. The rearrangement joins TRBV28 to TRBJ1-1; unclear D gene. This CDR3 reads CASSFRWAVRTEAFF. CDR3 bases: TGTGCCAGCAGTTTTAGGTGGGCGGTTAGGACTGAAGCTTTCTTT.